This entry lists 19 T cell receptor beta chains sequenced from one sample in a study of beta chain features in type 1 diabetes. The whole isolated RNA underwent reverse transcription, so sequencing captured expressed TCRB transcripts. Clones were read by immunoSEQ multiplex PCR, and TCRdb kept only the in-frame ones, dropping some. The data contain 200,000 to 250,000 clones, roughly 11% of them singletons. Sequencing was carried out using central memory CD4+ T cells from blood. The receptor set was obtained from a man younger than 35 in good health.

This chain links TRBV25-1 with TRBJ2-7; 10 bases align to TRBD1. J gave up 2 bases and V 4 bases, and 2 bases lay outside the gene matches. The CDR3 runs 14 residues. Germline loops: CDR1 MGHDK, CDR2 SYGVNS. CDR3 nucleotides: TGTGCCAGCAGTGGGGGGACAGGGGCCTACGAGCAGTACTTC. Encoded protein: CASSGGTGAYEQYF.

The sample holds a few counts of this clone. Within the sample, other DNA sequences also encode this same CDR3. V is TRBV6-5 and J is TRBJ2-3, with D possibly TRBD2 on 5 matching bases. Germline lookup yields CDR1 MNHEY and CDR2 SVGAGI. Trimming took off 8 bases at V and 6 bases at J, with 15 bases between the two ends. This CDR3 is built from 13 residues. CDR3 residues: CASSKASGDTQYF. In nucleotides, the CDR3 is TGTGCCAGCTCAAAAGCATCGGGGGATACGCAGTATTTT.

This clone was seen more than once but under ten times. The rearrangement joins TRBV2 to TRBJ2-3; D is uncertain. CDR1 is SNHLY and CDR2 is FYNNEI in the germline V gene. The CDR3 covers 12 residues. With 8 bases removed from V and 0 bases from J, the gap between germline ends came to 6 bases. The CDR3 DNA reads TGTGCCAGCGGGCTTAGCACAGATACGCAGTATTTT. The encoded protein is CASGLSTDTQYF. Full variable domain (remainder filled in from reference TRBV2 and TRBJ2-3): EPEVTQTPSHQVTQMGQEVILRCVPISNHLYFYWYRQILGQKVEFLVSFYNNEISEKSEIFDDQFSVERPDGSNFTLKIRSTKLEDSAMYFCASGLSTDTQYFGPGTRLTVL.

This clone was counted many times. The chain recombines TRBV14 with TRBJ2-1, with 8 bases lining up with TRBD2. CDR1 and CDR2 (germline): SGHDN, FVKESK. The V and J ends lost 6 bases and 0 bases, in that order; junction bases with no gene match: 7. The CDR3 totals 16 residues. The CDR3 DNA reads TGTGCCAGCAGTCGACTAGCGTTCAGCTCCTACAATGAGCAGTTCTTC. Its translation is CASSRLAFSSYNEQFF.

The table lists this clone with many counts. This sequence joins TRBV27 and TRBJ2-2; perhaps TRBD1 as D (5 bases). The CDR3 runs 14 residues. From germline, CDR1 is MNHEY and CDR2 SMNVEV (reference sequence). V was clipped by 3 bases and J by 7 bases, with 12 bases between them. Here the CDR3 reads CASSFRQPDGELFF. CDR3 nucleotide sequence: TGTGCCAGCAGTTTTCGACAGCCGGACGGGGAGCTGTTTTTT.

This rearrangement joins TRBV9 to TRBJ2-1; TRBD2 aligns across 10 bases. Germline CDR1 is SGDLS and CDR2 is YYNGEE. Unmatched junction bases numbered 11, after V lost 7 bases and J lost 4 bases. The CDR3 has 16 residues. CDR3 in amino acids: CASSRTSGALYNEQFF. The DNA for the CDR3 is TGTGCCAGCTCACGTACTAGCGGGGCCTTGTACAATGAGCAGTTCTTC.

The rearrangement joins TRBV30 to TRBJ2-7; the D call may be TRBD1 or TRBD2 (5 bases each). This CDR3 is built from 13 residues. Trimming left V 2 bases short and J 5 bases short, with 13 bases between. Germline CDR1 reads GTSNPN; CDR2 reads SVGIG (reference sequence). As DNA, the CDR3 is TGTGCCTGGAGTCGTCGGGGCGCGGACGAGCAGTACTTC. As protein: CAWSRRGADEQYF.

Note on this clone: Compared with germline, one end of the junction differs, possibly owing to a read error. The rearrangement uses TRBV20-1 and TRBJ2-3; TRBD2 matches at 8 bases. Germline assignment: CDR1 DFQATT and CDR2 SNEGSKA (reference sequence). The CDR3 is 11 residues long. The CDR3 is CSAGAGTSRSF. CDR3 DNA: TGCAGTGCGGGGGCCGGGACTAGTAGGTCTTTT.

This clone was picked up a small number of times. V is TRBV6-6 and J is TRBJ2-7; 8 nucleotides agree with TRBD1. The trim removed 5 bases at V and 7 bases at J, leaving 13 bases unmatched. Germline CDR1 and CDR2: MNHNY and SVGAGI (reference sequence). The CDR3 length is 15 residues. As DNA, the CDR3 is TGTGCCAGCAGTGGACCGCGGCAGGGGGCGCGGGAGCAGTACTTC. Translated, it gives CASSGPRQGAREQYF.

The chain uses TRBV29-1 and TRBJ2-1; possible D gene TRBD2, 6 bases. CDR3 length equals 13 residues. V lost 3 bases and J 3 bases, leaving 9 bases between the germline ends. CDR1 and CDR2 from the germline V gene are SQVTM and ANQGSEA. CDR3 bases: TGCAGCGTTGATGGGGGGTACTACAATGAGCAGTTCTTC. Its translation is CSVDGGYYNEQFF.

The chain links TRBV20-1 to TRBJ2-1; the D is unclear. V was cut by 4 bases and J by 9 bases, with 10 bases left in between. The CDR3 is 11 amino acids. The germline V gene encodes CDR1 DFQATT and CDR2 SNEGSKA (reference sequence). This CDR3 is CSANKYGEQFF. The CDR3 DNA reads as TGCAGTGCTAACAAATATGGTGAGCAGTTCTTC.

This clone was detected a few times. This chain connects TRBV29-1 to TRBJ2-5, with D hard to call. V lost 0 bases and J lost 2, with 13 bases in between. This CDR3 is 15 amino acids long. Per germline, CDR1 SQVTM and CDR2 ANQGSEA. CDR3: CSVEDDPRKQETQYF. The CDR3 nucleotides read TGCAGCGTTGAAGATGATCCCAGGAAACAAGAGACCCAGTACTTC.

This clone has a handful of counts. V gene TRBV29-1 combines with J gene TRBJ2-1, with D possibly matching TRBD2 (7 bases). This CDR3 contains 15 residues. V lost 5 bases, J lost 7 bases, and 21 bases lay in between. Germline-derived CDR1 and CDR2 are SQVTM and ANQGSEA. The CDR3 spells CSVRGPGGLRNEQFF. DNA for the CDR3: TGCAGCGTTCGGGGCCCCGGGGGGCTTAGGAATGAGCAGTTCTTC.

The V gene is TRBV10-2, the J gene TRBJ2-7; the match to TRBD2 covers 14 bases. Germline CDR1 reads WSHSY; CDR2 reads SAAADI. The CDR3 runs to 15 residues. J lost 7 bases, V lost 3 bases, and 5 bases had no gene match. CDR3 region: CASSDGTSGSYEQYF. The CDR3 DNA reads TGCGCCAGCAGTGACGGGACTAGCGGGAGTTATGAGCAGTACTTC.

This clone was recorded a few times. V and J are TRBV30 and TRBJ2-3, with D unresolved. There are 14 residues in the CDR3. The germline gives CDR1 GTSNPN, CDR2 SVGIG (reference sequence). Trimming cost V 1 base and J 6 bases, with 14 bases left between them. The CDR3 spells CAWSEGNPGDTQYF. The CDR3 nucleotides are TGTGCCTGGAGTGAAGGGAATCCCGGGGATACGCAGTATTTT.

This clone was picked up a small number of times. The chain joins TRBV6-6 to TRBJ2-3; 7 bases align to TRBD2. From germline, CDR1 is MNHNY and CDR2 SVGAGI (reference sequence). With V trimmed by 7 bases and J by 2 bases, 12 bases remained unmatched. The CDR3 sequence is 16 residues long. CDR3 sequence reads: CASTLLGGSVTDTQYF. In nucleotides, the CDR3 is TGTGCCAGCACCCTCCTGGGCGGGAGTGTCACAGATACGCAGTATTTT.

The chain carries TRBV30 and TRBJ1-1; D call uncertain. The V gene's germline CDR1 is GTSNPN and CDR2 SVGIG (reference sequence). The CDR3 spans 13 residues. Trimming took 4 bases from V and 5 from J, leaving 14 bases between them. CDR3 sequence (DNA): TGTGCCTGGACCACCCGACCGGGAACTGAAGCTTTCTTT. Amino acids: CAWTTRPGTEAFF.

Many counts were recorded for this clone. This chain connects TRBV30 to TRBJ2-1, with D hard to call. There are 15 residues in the CDR3. Germline V gene sequence: CDR1 GTSNPN, CDR2 SVGIG (reference sequence). Trimming took off 3 bases at V and 0 bases at J, with 12 bases between the two ends. This CDR3 reads CAWSRLGFSYNEQFF. CDR3 sequence (DNA): TGTGCCTGGAGCCGCTTAGGCTTCTCCTACAATGAGCAGTTCTTC.

This clone has only a few counts. The rearrangement uses TRBV6-5 and TRBJ2-5; D remains unclear. The CDR3 sequence is 12 residues long. Between the trimmed V and J ends, which lost 2 bases and 5 bases, there was a span of 6 bases. Germline CDR1 reads MNHEY; CDR2 reads SVGAGI. The CDR3 nucleotides read TGTGCCAGCAGTTACAGTAGGGAGACCCAGTACTTC. Its translation is CASSYSRETQYF.